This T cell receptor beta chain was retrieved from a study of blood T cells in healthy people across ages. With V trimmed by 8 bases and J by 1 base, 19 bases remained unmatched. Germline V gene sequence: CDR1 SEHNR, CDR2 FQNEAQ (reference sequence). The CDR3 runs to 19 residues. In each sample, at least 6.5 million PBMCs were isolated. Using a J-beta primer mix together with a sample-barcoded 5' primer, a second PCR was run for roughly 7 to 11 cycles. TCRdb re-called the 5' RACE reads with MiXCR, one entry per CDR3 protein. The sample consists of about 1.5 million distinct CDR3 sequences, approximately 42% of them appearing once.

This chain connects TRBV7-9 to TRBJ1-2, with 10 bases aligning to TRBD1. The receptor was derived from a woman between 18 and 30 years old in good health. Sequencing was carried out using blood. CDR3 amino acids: CASGPKDRDRGRVNYGYTF. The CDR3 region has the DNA TGTGCCAGCGGCCCGAAGGACCGGGACAGGGGACGGGTTAACTATGGCTACACCTTC. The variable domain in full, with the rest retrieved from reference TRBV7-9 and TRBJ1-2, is DTGVSQNPRHKITKRGQNVTFRCDPISEHNRLYWYRQTLGQGPEFLTYFQNEAQLEKSRLLSDRFSAERPKGSFSTLEIQRTEQGDSAMYLCASGPKDRDRGRVNYGYTFGSGTRLTVV.